The sequence of this T cell receptor delta chain was determined in a study of γδ T cells in repeated Plasmodium falciparum infection. Study-wide context: Over roughly 600 days, donors received four mosquito-bite P. falciparum NF54 infections.

TCRdb re-called the multiplex PCR reads via CATT. Of approximately 53,000 delta-chain clones in the sample, over 1.5% were seen once. About this clone: A far larger clone is only one base removed, so a read error is likely. This CDR3 is also generated by other DNA sequences in the sample.

The TCR sequence derives from a pool of human donors (malaria-infected and uninfected, not separated). Sequencing was carried out using gamma-delta T cells from blood.

The CDR3 sequence is CALGIRNVRPTSLGDLRGKLIF. The CDR3 DNA reads TGTGCTCTCGGGATTCGCAACGTCCGTCCTACCTCACTGGGGGACCTAAGAGGTAAACTCATCTTT. V and J are TRDV1 and TRDJ1; 9 bases map to TRDD3. J gave up 7 bases and V 9 bases, and 36 bases lay outside the gene matches. Germline V gene sequence: CDR1 TSWWSYY, CDR2 QGS. The CDR3 sequence is 22 residues long.